Here is one T cell receptor beta chain with its context. Its antigen is unidentified. At one end, the junction sequence differs from germline, possibly due to a read error. This sample was taken from a study of metastatic and nonmetastatic thyroid tumors. On the study more broadly: Where malignant and benign thyroid patients were concerned, repertoires were compared across blood and tumor or nodule tissue.

Germline CDR1 is MGHRA and CDR2 is YSYEKL. The CDR3 length is 13 residues. Patients underwent thyroid surgery, and none had received any treatment before it. Study-wide findings and caveats: Relative to benign nodules, malignant thyroid tumors were reportedly characterized by significantly elevated TCR beta diversity in blood and tumor.

Source study methods: Clinicopathological groups differed in CDR3, with these differences serving to build a distant-metastasis classifier for papillary thyroid cancer. TCRdb re-clonotyped the PCR reads through MiXCR. TCRdb's processing, not the authors' own work, is the source of the V and J calls. The sample carries roughly 90,000 clones, 14% to 15% recorded once. This clonotype was sampled from a female donor with papillary thyroid cancer or a benign thyroid nodule (not recorded which). Some clones in this sample may be carry-over from other donors' samples. The rearrangement links TRBV4-1 to TRBJ2-1, with 11 bases fitting TRBD1. Sequenced: blood. The CDR3 nucleotides are TGCTCCAGCCAGGGACAGGGGGTTGTTGAGCAGTTCTTC. Translating gives CSSQGQGVVEQFF.